This TCR beta chain was identified in a study of blood T cell repertoires in COVID-19. Turning to the study itself: Whether acute or convalescent, the COVID-19 samples came from the United States, Italy and Spain. T cells, B-cell-depleted T cells, or PBMCs provided the cDNA or gDNA that served as material.

Data came from immunoSEQ multiplex PCR; TCRdb stores just in-frame clones and leaves some out. The sample has some 530,000 clones; approximately 83% are singletons. CDR1 and CDR2 from the germline V gene are LNHDA and SQIVND (reference sequence). This CDR3 is 17 amino acids long. V gave up 3 bases and J gave up 1 base; unmatched junction bases: 7. The rearrangement uses TRBV19 and TRBJ1-1; 11 bases align to TRBD1. The sequence was collected from a human donor in a cohort sampled during active COVID-19. The sample was peripheral blood. For the CDR3, the DNA is TGTGCCAGTAGTATTGCGGACAGGGGGCCGAGGAACACTGAAGCTTTCTTT. Amino acids: CASSIADRGPRNTEAFF.